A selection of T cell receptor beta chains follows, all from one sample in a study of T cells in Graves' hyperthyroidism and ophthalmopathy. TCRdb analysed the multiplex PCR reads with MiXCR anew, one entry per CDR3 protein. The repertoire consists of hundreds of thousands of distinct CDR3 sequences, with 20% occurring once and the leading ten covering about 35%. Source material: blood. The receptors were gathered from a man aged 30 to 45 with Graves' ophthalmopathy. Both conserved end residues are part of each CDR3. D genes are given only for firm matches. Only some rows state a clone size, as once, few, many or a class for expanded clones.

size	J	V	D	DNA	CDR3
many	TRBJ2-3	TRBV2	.	TGTGCCGAGGAAGAGGCCGATACGCAGTATTTT	CAEEEADTQYF
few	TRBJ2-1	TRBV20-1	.	TGCAGTGCTAACCTCCAGAGCTCCTACAATGAGCAGTTCTTC	CSANLQSSYNEQFF
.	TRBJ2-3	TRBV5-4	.	TGTGCCAGCAGCGCCGGACGGGCCCCCCTCACAGATACGCAGTATTTT	CASSAGRAPLTDTQYF
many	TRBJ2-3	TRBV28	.	TGTGCCAGCAGTTTATCAGGGCTGATTAGCACAGATACGCAGTATTTT	CASSLSGLISTDTQYF
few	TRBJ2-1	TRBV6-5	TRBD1	TGTGCCAGCAGTTCCCGGACAGGTAGCTCCTACAATGAGCAGTTCTTC	CASSSRTGSSYNEQFF
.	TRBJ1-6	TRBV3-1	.	TGTGCCAGCAGCCCTCGACTTTTGAGCTCCTATAATTCACCCCTCCACTTT	CASSPRLLSSYNSPLHF
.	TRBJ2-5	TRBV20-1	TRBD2	TGCAGTGCTAGACAGGGACTAGCGTACCTAGAGGGGGAGACCCAGTACTTC	CSARQGLAYLEGETQYF
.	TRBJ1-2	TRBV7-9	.	TGTGCCAGCAGCCGGACAGTAGATCTCAACTACACCTTC	CASSRTVDLNYTF
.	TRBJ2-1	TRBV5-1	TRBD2	TGTGCCAGCAGCGCTACTAGCGGGAACTTGAATGAGCAGTTCTTC	CASSATSGNLNEQFF
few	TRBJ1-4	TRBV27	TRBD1	TGTGCCAGCAGTGCTTACAGGGGGCCGGCTAATGAAAAACTGTTTTTT	CASSAYRGPANEKLFF
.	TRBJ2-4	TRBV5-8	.	TGTGCCAGCAGCCGCGGGACGGCCAAAAACATTCAGTACTTC	CASSRGTAKNIQYF
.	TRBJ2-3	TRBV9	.	TGTGCCAGCAGCTCCCGGACAGATGAAAGCACAGATACGCAGTATTTT	CASSSRTDESTDTQYF
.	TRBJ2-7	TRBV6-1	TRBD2	TGTGCCAGCAGACCTAGTGGGGGGGGGAGCGACGTCGAGCAGTACTTC	CASRPSGGGSDVEQYF
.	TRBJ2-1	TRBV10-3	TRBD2	TGTGCCATCAGCTCCCCCGGGACTAGTGGGGGAGAGCAGTTCTTC	CAISSPGTSGGEQFF
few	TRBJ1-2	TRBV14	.	TGTGCCAGCAGCCAAGATTCTTCGACAGGAGCTAACTATGGCTACACCTTC	CASSQDSSTGANYGYTF
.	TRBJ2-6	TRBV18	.	TGTGCCAGCTCACAGGGTAAGGCCGGGGCCAACGTCCTGACTTTC	CASSQGKAGANVLTF
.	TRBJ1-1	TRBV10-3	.	TGTGCCATCAAATTTCGGGCTTTCTTT	CAIKFRAFF
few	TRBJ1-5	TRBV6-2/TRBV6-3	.	TGTGCCAGCACCTTGACACTTTATAGCAATCAGCCCCAGCATTTT	CASTLTLYSNQPQHF
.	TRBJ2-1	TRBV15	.	TGTGCCACCAGCAGTGGCAGGGACTCCTACAATGAGCAGTTCTTC	CATSSGRDSYNEQFF
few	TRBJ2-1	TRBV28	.	TGTGCCAGCAGTTTACCACCGGTCAATGAGCAGTTCTTC	CASSLPPVNEQFF
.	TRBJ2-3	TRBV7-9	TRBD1	TGTGCCAGCAGCACAAGACAGGGTTCCACAGATACGCAGTATTTT	CASSTRQGSTDTQYF
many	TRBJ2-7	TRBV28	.	TGTGCCAGCAGAGCCCTTGGGGCGGGCGTCTCCTACGAGCAGTACTTC	CASRALGAGVSYEQYF
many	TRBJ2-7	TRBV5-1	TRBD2	TGCGCCAGCAGCTTGGATCCAGCGGGGCCCTACGAGCAGTACTTC	CASSLDPAGPYEQYF
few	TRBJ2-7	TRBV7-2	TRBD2	TGTGCCAGCAGCAAACTAGCGGGAGGGTTCGAGCAGTACTTC	CASSKLAGGFEQYF
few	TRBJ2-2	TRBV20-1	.	TGCAGTGCTAGAGATCCGGGGCAGGGTCCCACCGGGGAGCTGTTTTTT	CSARDPGQGPTGELFF
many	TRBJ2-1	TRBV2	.	TGTGCCAGCACCACCGACTCAGCCCACAATGAGCAGTTCTTC	CASTTDSAHNEQFF
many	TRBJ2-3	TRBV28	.	TGTGCCAGCAGTTACTCCGACCTGGCAGATACGCAGTATTTT	CASSYSDLADTQYF
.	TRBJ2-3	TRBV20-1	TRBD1	TGCAGTGCTAGGGGAAGGGGGCGCGTGACAGATGCGCAGTATTTT	CSARGRGRVTDAQYF
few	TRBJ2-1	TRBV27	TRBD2	TGTGCCAGCAGTTTATCGCCTAGCGGATACAATGAGCAGTTCTTC	CASSLSPSGYNEQFF
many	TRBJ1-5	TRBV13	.	TGTGCCAGCAGCATACGACATGGGGCGGGCAATCAGCCCCAGCATTTT	CASSIRHGAGNQPQHF
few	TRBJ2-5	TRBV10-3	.	TGTGCCATCAGTGAGTCTCCAGGGCCCGAGACCCAGTACTTC	CAISESPGPETQYF
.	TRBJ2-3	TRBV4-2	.	TGTGCCAGCAGCCAAGGCCCGTCAGATACAGATACGCAGTATTTT	CASSQGPSDTDTQYF
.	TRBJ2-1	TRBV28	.	TGTGCCAGCAGTTCCCCCACGAGGGAAGTCTTCGAGGGGTACTACAATGAGCAGTTCTTC	CASSSPTREVFEGYYNEQFF
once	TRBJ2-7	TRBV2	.	TGTGCCAGCAGGCGGACAGAGTTCTCCTACGAGCAGTACTTC	CASRRTEFSYEQYF
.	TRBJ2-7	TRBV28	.	TGTGCCAGCAGTTTATTTGCCGGAGGATCGAGGCCCTACGAGCAGTACTTC	CASSLFAGGSRPYEQYF
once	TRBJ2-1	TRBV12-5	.	TGTGCTAGTGGTTTGGCCTACCCGGCGGGAACGAATGAGCAGTTCTTC	CASGLAYPAGTNEQFF
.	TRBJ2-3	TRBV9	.	TGTGCCAGCCCCCGCGAAACAGAACCTTCAGATACGCAGTATTTT	CASPRETEPSDTQYF
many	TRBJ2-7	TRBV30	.	TGTGCCTGGAGTGACCTCCAGGGACCGAGCTACGAGCAGTACTTC	CAWSDLQGPSYEQYF
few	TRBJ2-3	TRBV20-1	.	TGCAGTGCTATAAGGACTGGAGATACGCAGTATTTT	CSAIRTGDTQYF
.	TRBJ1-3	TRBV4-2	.	TGTGCCAGCAGCCACGAAGGCGGGCCAAACACCATATATTTT	CASSHEGGPNTIYF
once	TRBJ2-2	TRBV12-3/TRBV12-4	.	TGTGCCACTTTGGACACCGGGGAGCTGTTTTTT	CATLDTGELFF
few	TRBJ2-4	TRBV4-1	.	TGCGCCAGCCACCTGTTGGTGGACATTCAGTACTTC	CASHLLVDIQYF
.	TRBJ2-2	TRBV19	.	TGTGCCTCCGAGGCGCAGGGGGAGGCAATGCTGTTTTTT	CASEAQGEAMLFF
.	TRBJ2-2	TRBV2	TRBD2	TGTGCCAGCCTCGGGGGGGCAGGAACCGGGGAGCTGTTTTTT	CASLGGAGTGELFF